This record concerns one TCR beta chain sequence. The sample holds a few counts of this clonotype. Its antigen remains undetermined. The record has no base qualities; no much larger clone is one base away. This specimen belongs to a study of human T cells and chemical hapten exposure (dated by TCRdb to the early 2020s). In the study overall: Libraries were pooled for sequencing, and variation in per-sample TCR yields was attributed mainly to small differences in library volumes within the pool. This study followed changes in the peripheral blood TCR repertoire in vivo during primary and secondary sensitization of alopecia patients to the hapten diphenylcyclopropenone (DPC). Both TCR alpha and TCR beta chains were sequenced from each blood RNA sample. The full study reports these points: Repeated subsampling changed both the strength of the expansion versus patch-test correlation and the threshold at which the correlation became significant. No change with DPC sensitization was found in the number of TCRs above 1 in 1000 frequency, and no evidence of global repertoire structure alterations was found.

Libraries were made using RACE. The data were produced on a NextSeq 500. Library preparation attached unique molecular identifiers to individual cDNA molecules for quantitative, reproducible TCR counting. Per the authors' processing: The median number of TCRs per sample was 95,638, ranging from roughly 20,000 to 700,000. V, J and CDR3 annotation of the TCR reads was performed with the Decombinator software suite. For the PS versus PT1 abundance plots, all samples were subsampled to the same number of TCRs (28,000). Expanded TCRs were defined as absent before sensitization and observed at least eight times at the 2-week time point. TCRdb itself trimmed the public reads at Q25 with fastp, ran MiXCR and retained productive beta chains. Every CDR3 protein is listed once, alongside the most common genes and DNA of its rows. TCRdb, not the original authors, processed these V and J calls. Present in this sample are 100,000 to 150,000 distinct CDR3 sequences, approximately 9% of which were seen just once. Of the sample, roughly 1.8% falls within the top ten clones.

Trimming removed 3 bases from V and 6 bases from J, leaving 8 bases between the germline ends. Measured from the cysteine to the phenylalanine, the CDR3 is 13 residues long. CDR3 DNA is the only sequence kept; it has 39 bases, read in frame from the first base. CDR1 WSHSY and CDR2 SAAADI were looked up in the germline V gene. The sample's time point label, in plain terms: healthy volunteer bleed at 2 weeks. Total RNA was extracted from unfractionated whole blood that had been collected in Tempus Blood RNA tubes. Five healthy volunteers acted as controls for TCR sequencing and had blood drawn at day 0, 2 weeks and 6 weeks.

Sequenced sample: whole blood. The sequence came from a male donor in good health. Some clones in this sample may be carry-over from other donors' samples. The sequence joins TRBV10-2 to TRBJ2-2; the D gene is possibly TRBD1 or TRBD2, with 5 bases matching each. DNA sequence: TGCGCCAGCAGTGACCAGGGACCCGGGGAGCTGTTTTTT. This codes for CASSDQGPGELFF.